Here is one T cell receptor beta chain with its context. This specimen belongs to a study of T-cell reconstitution after alpha-beta-depleted transplantation in children. Trimming removed 4 bases at V and 5 bases at J, with 18 bases between. Germline lookup yields CDR1 SGHRS and CDR2 YFSETQ. CDR3 size: 16 residues. Preparation of the TCRbeta library was carried out with unique molecular identifiers. Each CDR3 protein gets one entry after TCRdb re-called the PCR reads with MiXCR. The sample contains about 540,000 distinct CDR3 sequences, around 16% of which appear only once. The source is a human donor who donated a stem cell graft to a child with acute lymphoblastic leukemia. Sequenced material: PBMCs from the stem cell graft donor, taken from the stem cell graft. This chain joins TRBV5-1 and TRBJ1-4; D gene ambiguous. The CDR3 DNA is TGCGCCAGCAGCCCCTCCGGCCAGGAGAGAAATGAAAAACTGTTTTTT. Its protein product is CASSPSGQERNEKLFF.